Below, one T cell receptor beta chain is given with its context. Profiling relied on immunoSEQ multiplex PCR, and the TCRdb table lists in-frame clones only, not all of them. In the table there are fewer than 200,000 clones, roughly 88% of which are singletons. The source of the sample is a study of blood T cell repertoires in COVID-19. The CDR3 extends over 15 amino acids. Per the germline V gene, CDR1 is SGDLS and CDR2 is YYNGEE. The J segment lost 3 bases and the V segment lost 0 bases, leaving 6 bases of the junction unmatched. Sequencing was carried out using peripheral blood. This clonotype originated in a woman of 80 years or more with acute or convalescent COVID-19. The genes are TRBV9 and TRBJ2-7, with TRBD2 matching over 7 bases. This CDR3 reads CASSVGLGGVYEQYF. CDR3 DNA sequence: TGTGCCAGCAGCGTAGGGCTGGGGGGGGTCTACGAGCAGTACTTC. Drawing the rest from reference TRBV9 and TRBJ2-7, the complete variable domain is DSGVTQTPKHLITATGQRVTLRCSPRSGDLSVYWYQQSLDQGLQFLIQYYNGEERAKGNILERFSAQQFPDLHSELNLSSLELGDSALYFCASSVGLGGVYEQYFGPGTRLTVT.